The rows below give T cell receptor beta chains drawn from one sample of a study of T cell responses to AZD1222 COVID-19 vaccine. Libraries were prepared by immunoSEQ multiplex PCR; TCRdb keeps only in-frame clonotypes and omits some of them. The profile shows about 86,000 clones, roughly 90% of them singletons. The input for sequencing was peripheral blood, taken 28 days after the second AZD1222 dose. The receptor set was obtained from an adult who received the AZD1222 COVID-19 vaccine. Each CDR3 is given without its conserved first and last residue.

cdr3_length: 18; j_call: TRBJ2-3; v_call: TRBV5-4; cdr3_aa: ASSLEGGLAGGPITDTQY
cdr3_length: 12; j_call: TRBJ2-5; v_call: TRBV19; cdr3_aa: ASSIVWGDQTQY
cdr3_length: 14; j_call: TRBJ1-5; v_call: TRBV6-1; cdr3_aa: ASSGTYRGGNQPQH
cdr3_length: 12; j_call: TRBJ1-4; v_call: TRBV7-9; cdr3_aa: ASSLAEFNEKLF
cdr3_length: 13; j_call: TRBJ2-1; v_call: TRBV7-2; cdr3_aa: ASSIDLNSYNEQF
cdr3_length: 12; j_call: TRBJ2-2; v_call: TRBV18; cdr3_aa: ASSPLGATGELF
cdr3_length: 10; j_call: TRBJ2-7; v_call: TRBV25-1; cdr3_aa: ASSESGYEQY
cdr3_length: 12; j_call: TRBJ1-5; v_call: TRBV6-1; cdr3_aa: ASSELAPNQPQH
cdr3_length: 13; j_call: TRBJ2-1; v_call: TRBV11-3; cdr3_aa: ASSFGTGVYNEQF
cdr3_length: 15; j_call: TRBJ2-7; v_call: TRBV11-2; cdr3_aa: ASSPINRDRASYEQY
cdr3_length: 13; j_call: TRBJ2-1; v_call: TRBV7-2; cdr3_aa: ASSLGGSKNHEQF
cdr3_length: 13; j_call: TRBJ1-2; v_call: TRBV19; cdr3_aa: ASSRTSQVSYGYT
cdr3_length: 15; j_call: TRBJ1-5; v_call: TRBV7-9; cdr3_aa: ASSLEATGDSNQPQH
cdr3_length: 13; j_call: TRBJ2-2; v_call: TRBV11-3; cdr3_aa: ASSSWTSGNGELF
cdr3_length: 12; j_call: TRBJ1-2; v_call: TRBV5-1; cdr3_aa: ASSLGDRLYGYT
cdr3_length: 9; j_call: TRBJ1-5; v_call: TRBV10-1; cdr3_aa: ASGWDQPQH
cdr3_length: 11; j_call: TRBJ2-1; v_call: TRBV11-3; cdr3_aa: ASSFSFRDEQF
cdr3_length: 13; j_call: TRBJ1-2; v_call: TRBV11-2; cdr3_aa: ASSHYQGQNYGYT
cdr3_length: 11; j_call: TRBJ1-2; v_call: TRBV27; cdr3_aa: ASSLSGAYGYT
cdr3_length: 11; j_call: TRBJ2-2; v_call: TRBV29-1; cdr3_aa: SGRQGSGGELF
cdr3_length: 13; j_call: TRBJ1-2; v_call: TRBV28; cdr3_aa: ASSSPGTQNYGYT
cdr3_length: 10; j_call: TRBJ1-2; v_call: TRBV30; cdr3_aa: AWAGVPYGYT
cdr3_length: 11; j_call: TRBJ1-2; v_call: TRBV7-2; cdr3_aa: ASSSGINYGYT
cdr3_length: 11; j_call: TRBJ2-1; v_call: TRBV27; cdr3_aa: ASRAGGSNEQF
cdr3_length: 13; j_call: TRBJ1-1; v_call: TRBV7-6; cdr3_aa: ASSAYRSLNTEAF
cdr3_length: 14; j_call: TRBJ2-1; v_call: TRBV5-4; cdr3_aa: ASSSQRESAYNEQF
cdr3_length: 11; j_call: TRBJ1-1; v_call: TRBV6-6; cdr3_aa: ASSPTSNTEAF
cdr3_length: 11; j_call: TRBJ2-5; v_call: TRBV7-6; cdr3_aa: ASSLRDIGTQY
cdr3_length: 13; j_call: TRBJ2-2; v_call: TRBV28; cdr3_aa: ASSFFQGNTGELF
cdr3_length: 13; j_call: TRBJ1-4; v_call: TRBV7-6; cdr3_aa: ASSLNRVANEKLF
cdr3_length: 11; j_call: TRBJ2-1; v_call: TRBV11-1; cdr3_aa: ASSLGVNNEQF
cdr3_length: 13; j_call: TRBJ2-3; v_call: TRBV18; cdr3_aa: ASSPTSGSTDTQY
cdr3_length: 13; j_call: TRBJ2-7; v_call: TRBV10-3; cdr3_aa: AISRSNSGGGEQY
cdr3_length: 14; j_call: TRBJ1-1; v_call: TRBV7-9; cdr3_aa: ASSPDPGGVNTEAF
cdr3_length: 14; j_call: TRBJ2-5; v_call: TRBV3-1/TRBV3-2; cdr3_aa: ASRLDDRGPQETQY
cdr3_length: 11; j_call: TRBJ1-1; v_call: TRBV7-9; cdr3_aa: ASSLRGIPEAF